The T cell receptor beta chain described here comes from a study of Ad26.COV2.S vaccination and SARS-CoV-2 variants. This sample's treatment: around 19 received Ad26.COV2.S at low or high dose, single or two shots; 5 received placebo; per-sample allocation not given. Repertoires come from day 63 after the first vaccine or placebo injection. The length of the CDR3 is 13 residues. Trimming at V came to 4 bases and at J to 2 bases, leaving 1 base not matched to a gene. Germline CDR1 is SNHLY and CDR2 is FYNNEI. This clone appeared a single time. The table came from immunoSEQ multiplex PCR; TCRdb's copy has only in-frame clones and leaves some out. The data show about half a million clones, 70% to 90% seen once.

The clonotype originates from a person between 18 and 65 years old who received the Ad26.COV2.S COVID-19 vaccine or a placebo. The V gene is TRBV2, the J gene TRBJ2-7; 8 nucleotides line up with TRBD2. This material consisted of peripheral blood, taken in a trial of Ad26.COV2.S vaccine versus placebo. The CDR3 nucleotides are TGTGCCAGCAGTGTGCGGGAGGCCTACGAGCAGTACTTC. This translates into CASSVREAYEQYF.